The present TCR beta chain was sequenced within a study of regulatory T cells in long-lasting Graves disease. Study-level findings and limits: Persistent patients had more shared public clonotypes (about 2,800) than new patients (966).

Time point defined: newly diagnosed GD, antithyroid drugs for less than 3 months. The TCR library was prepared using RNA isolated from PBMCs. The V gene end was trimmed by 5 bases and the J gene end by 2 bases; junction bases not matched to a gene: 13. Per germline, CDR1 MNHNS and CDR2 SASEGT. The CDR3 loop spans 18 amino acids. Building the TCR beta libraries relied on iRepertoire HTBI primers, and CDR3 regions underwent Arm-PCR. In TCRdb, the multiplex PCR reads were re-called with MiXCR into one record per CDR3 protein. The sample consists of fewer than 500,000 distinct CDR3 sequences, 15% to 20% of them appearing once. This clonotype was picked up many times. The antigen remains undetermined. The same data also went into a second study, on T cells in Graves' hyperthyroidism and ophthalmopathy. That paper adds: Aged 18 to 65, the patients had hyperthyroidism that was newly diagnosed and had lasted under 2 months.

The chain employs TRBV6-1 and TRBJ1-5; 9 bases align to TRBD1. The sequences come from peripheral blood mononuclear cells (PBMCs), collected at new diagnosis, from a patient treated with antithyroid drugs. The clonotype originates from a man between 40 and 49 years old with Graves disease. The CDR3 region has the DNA TGTGCCAGCAGTCTCCTCGGGACAGGGAGAACCGGCAATCAGCCCCAGCATTTT. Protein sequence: CASSLLGTGRTGNQPQHF.